This passage covers 24 T cell receptor beta chains from one sample sequenced in a study of HIV-infected patients and healthy controls (dated by TCRdb to between 2014 and 2016). Since whole blood was used without any cell fractionation, the repertoire reflected all peripheral T cells in unsorted form. To prepare the library, 5' RACE was applied. Sequenced using an Illumina MiSeq. Using SuperScript III with primers targeting the alpha and beta constant regions, 500 ng of RNA was reverse transcribed. Separate alpha and beta chain libraries were generated by chain-specific third strand synthesis with multiplexing indices. TCRdb took the public reads, trimmed them with fastp at Q25, ran MiXCR for clone calling and kept in-frame beta chains. Each record represents a unique CDR3 protein, reported with the most common genes and DNA among its rows. Across this sample there are roughly 9,100 distinct CDR3 sequences, with 5.8% seen only once. Roughly 8% of the sample lies in the top ten.

Sample: blood. Every receptor here comes from an adult in good health.

This clonotype was seen ten or more times. The rearrangement links TRBV7-8 to TRBJ2-1; 10 bases line up with TRBD2. The trim removed 2 bases at V and 3 bases at J, leaving 4 bases unmatched. Germline CDR1 reads SGHVS; CDR2 reads FQNEAQ. This CDR3 region has 16 residues. The CDR3: CASSLTAGGIYNEQFF. Here the CDR3 DNA reads TGTGCCAGCAGCTTAACAGCGGGAGGGATCTACAATGAGCAGTTCTTC.

This clonotype was seen many times. J is TRBJ2-7 and V is TRBV6-5; a weak D match, TRBD1 (6 bases). The CDR3 has 12 amino acids. Trimming cost V 6 bases and J 4 bases, with 10 bases left between them. Germline V gene lookup returns CDR1 MNHEY and CDR2 SVGAGI. The CDR3, as DNA: TGTGCCAGCAGAGGGGGAACTTACGAGCAGTACTTC. This gives the protein CASRGGTYEQYF.

This clonotype showed up just a few times. This chain links TRBV28 with TRBJ2-1; TRBD1 is a possible D gene (5 bases). Germline values: CDR1 MDHEN, CDR2 SYDVKM. The CDR3 runs 15 residues. V was trimmed by 3 bases and J by 0 bases, leaving 9 bases between them. The DNA for the CDR3 is TGTGCCAGCAGTTTTCAGGGTAGCTCCTACAATGAGCAGTTCTTC. Protein product: CASSFQGSSYNEQFF.

By share, this clonotype counts as medium-sized. V is TRBV20-1 and J is TRBJ2-1; TRBD2 aligns across 12 bases. The germline V gene encodes CDR1 DFQATT and CDR2 SNEGSKA (reference sequence). The V gene end was trimmed by 2 bases and the J gene end by 6 bases; junction bases not matched to a gene: 14. CDR3 length: 18 amino acids. The chain's CDR3 is CSARRAPGLAGFINEQFF. DNA of the CDR3: TGCAGTGCTAGAAGAGCTCCGGGACTAGCGGGCTTCATCAATGAGCAGTTCTTC.

This clonotype has a count of ten or more. The CDR3 DNA is TGTGCCAGCAGTAGACGGGACGGAGCAAGTGAAAAACTGTTTTTT. Its protein is CASSRRDGASEKLFF. This chain uses TRBV12-3 or TRBV12-4 with TRBJ1-4; TRBD1 might be the D (5 bases). Deletions cut 5 bases from V and 7 bases from J, with 17 bases between. The CDR3 consists of 15 residues.

In its sample, this clonotype was seen many times. The V and J genes are TRBV5-6 and TRBJ2-3; no reliable D call. The germline V gene encodes CDR1 SGHDT and CDR2 YYEEEE. V lost 2 bases and J 3 bases, leaving 4 bases between the germline ends. The CDR3 totals 12 residues. CDR3 in amino acids: CASSFLTDTQYF. The CDR3 DNA follows: TGTGCCAGCAGCTTCCTAACAGATACGCAGTATTTT.

This clonotype was observed at least ten times. The chain is built from TRBV7-3 and TRBJ2-2; the D is unclear. The ends were cut back, 2 bases at V and 6 bases at J, with 16 bases in the middle. CDR3 length: 16 residues. Germline V CDR1 and CDR2: SGHTA, FQGTGA. In DNA, the CDR3 is TGTGCCAGCAGCTTAGTTGGCAGTGGGTTGGCCGGGGAGCTGTTTTTT. Encoded protein: CASSLVGSGLAGELFF. Supplemented by reference TRBV7-3 and TRBJ2-2, the full variable domain reads GAGVSQTPSNKVTEKGKYVELRCDPISGHTALYWYRQSLGQGPEFLIYFQGTGAADDSGLPNDRFFAVRPEGSVSTLKIQRTERGDSAVYLCASSLVGSGLAGELFFGEGSRLTVL.

This clonotype was seen many times. The V and J genes are TRBV7-2 and TRBJ1-6; D is unresolved. The CDR3 consists of 18 residues. Trimming removed 5 bases at V and 5 bases at J, with 22 bases between. From germline, CDR1 is SGHTA and CDR2 FQGNSA. The CDR3 region is CASSKSLPRAADNSPLHF. CDR3 coding DNA: TGTGCCAGCAGCAAGTCGCTCCCTAGGGCGGCGGATAATTCACCCCTCCACTTT.

This clonotype qualifies as medium-sized. The V gene is TRBV7-9, the J gene TRBJ1-5; 7 bases are a match to TRBD1. After removal of 3 bases from V and 4 bases from J, the junction contained 0 bases not matched to a gene. Looked up from germline, CDR1 is SEHNR and CDR2 is FQNEAQ (reference sequence). CDR3 length: 13 residues. This CDR3 reads CASSLGQNQPQHF. The CDR3 nucleotides read TGTGCCAGCAGCTTGGGACAGAATCAGCCCCAGCATTTT.

This clonotype is deemed medium-sized. V and J are TRBV7-2 and TRBJ2-7; D unclear. Germline lookup yields CDR1 SGHTA and CDR2 FQGNSA. V lost 3 bases and J lost 2, with 11 bases in between. The CDR3 is 14 amino acids. The CDR3 sequence is CASSLIPGTYEQYF. The CDR3 coding sequence is TGTGCCAGCAGCTTGATTCCAGGTACCTACGAGCAGTACTTC.

This clonotype was counted at least ten times. V and J are TRBV20-1 and TRBJ2-3, with 7 bases that match TRBD2. The CDR3 runs to 18 residues. Per the germline V gene, CDR1 is DFQATT and CDR2 is SNEGSKA (reference sequence). Germline trimming cut 3 bases from V and 2 bases from J; bases unmatched to any gene: 17. The CDR3 region is CSASRLRWLADYTDTQYF. The CDR3 DNA sequence: TGCAGTGCTAGTCGATTGCGTTGGCTAGCGGACTACACAGATACGCAGTATTTT.

The table lists this clonotype with many counts. The chain links TRBV6-6 to TRBJ1-6, with no clear D. The CDR3 has 14 amino acids. Deletions cut 0 bases from V and 7 bases from J, with 7 bases between. CDR1 is MNHNY and CDR2 is SVGAGI in the germline V gene (reference sequence). The CDR3, as DNA: TGTGCCAGCAGTTACTCGTCAGGAAATTCACCCCTCCACTTT. Translation: CASSYSSGNSPLHF.

Many counts were recorded for this clonotype. The J gene is TRBJ2-2, the V gene TRBV30, with 9 nucleotides matching TRBD2. The J segment lost 4 bases and the V segment lost 4 bases, leaving 1 base of the junction unmatched. The CDR3 runs 13 residues. The germline V gene encodes CDR1 GTSNPN and CDR2 SVGIG (reference sequence). CDR3 loop: CAWKGLATGELFF. The CDR3 DNA is TGTGCCTGGAAGGGACTAGCCACCGGGGAGCTGTTTTTT.

Within the sample, this clonotype is medium-sized. The gene calls are TRBV7-6 and TRBJ1-1; no definite D call. The V gene lost 4 bases and the J gene lost 6 bases, with 12 bases spanning the gap. The germline CDR1 and CDR2 sequences are SGHVS and FNYEAQ. This CDR3 has 13 residues. CDR3 amino acids: CASSYDRGAEAFF. CDR3 DNA sequence: TGTGCCAGCAGCTACGACCGTGGGGCTGAAGCTTTCTTT.

This clonotype has at least ten counts. This chain joins TRBV11-2 and TRBJ1-3; D is unclear. V dropped 0 bases and J dropped 3 bases, with 12 bases sitting between them. The germline V gene has CDR1 SGHAT and CDR2 FQNNGV. This CDR3 has 16 residues. The DNA for the CDR3 is TGTGCCAGCAGCTTAGATACGGCAGTCCTTGGAAACACCATATATTTT. Translation: CASSLDTAVLGNTIYF.

This clonotype appeared many times. The chain joins TRBV5-4 to TRBJ2-2; the D gene is possibly TRBD1 (6 bases). V was trimmed by 1 base and J by 4 bases, leaving 11 bases between them. The CDR3 has 15 residues. Germline CDR1 and CDR2: SGHNT and YYREEE (reference sequence). In DNA, the CDR3 is TGTGCCAGCAGCTTGACAGGGACAAGCACCGGGGAGCTGTTTTTT. Its translation: CASSLTGTSTGELFF.

This clonotype was recorded at least ten times. The chain uses TRBV12-3 or TRBV12-4 and TRBJ2-1; 10 nucleotides align to TRBD2. The CDR3 spans 14 residues. J lost 4 bases, V lost 6 bases, and 3 bases had no gene match. CDR3 DNA: TGTGCCAGCAGCCCGGGACTAGCGTACAATGAGCAGTTCTTC. This translates into CASSPGLAYNEQFF.

This clonotype came up many times. This chain joins TRBV18 and TRBJ1-4; 8 nucleotides agree with TRBD1. V gave up 6 bases and J gave up 1 base; unmatched junction bases: 19. This CDR3 contains 20 residues. Per germline, CDR1 KGHSH and CDR2 LQKENI. DNA of the CDR3: TGTGCCAGCTCCTACCTCTCCCCCGGGACAGGCGCGTTAACTAATGAAAAACTGTTTTTT. Amino acid sequence: CASSYLSPGTGALTNEKLFF.

This clonotype is termed medium-sized. J is TRBJ2-7 and V is TRBV7-2; 8 positions agree with TRBD1. CDR3 length equals 15 residues. Germline V lookup: CDR1 SGHTA, CDR2 FQGNSA. V lost 5 bases, J lost 2 bases, and 8 bases stayed unmatched. This chain's CDR3 is CASSPGGSMTYEQYF. Here the CDR3 DNA reads TGTGCCAGCAGCCCAGGGGGCTCCATGACCTACGAGCAGTACTTC.

This clonotype was observed many times. V gene TRBV15 combines with J gene TRBJ1-5, with a tentative D call TRBD1 (5 bases). Germline V CDR1 and CDR2: LNHNV, YYDKDF (reference sequence). The V gene lost 6 bases and the J gene lost 4 bases, with 13 bases spanning the gap. This CDR3 spans 14 amino acids. The CDR3 sequence: CATSRDLRNQPQHF. The CDR3 DNA reads TGTGCCACCAGTAGGGACTTGCGAAATCAGCCCCAGCATTTT.

This clonotype was picked up a small number of times. V and J are TRBV6-2 or TRBV6-3 and TRBJ2-1; D is unclear. The CDR3 loop spans 19 amino acids. Germline CDR1 and CDR2: MNHEY and SVGEGT. Deletions cut 6 bases from V and 4 bases from J, with 28 bases between. CDR3 region: CASSPPEDLSEIGYNEQFF. The CDR3 nucleotides read TGTGCCAGCAGCCCACCAGAAGATTTGTCGGAGATAGGGTACAATGAGCAGTTCTTC.

The sample holds many counts of this clonotype. The chain couples TRBV6-2 or TRBV6-3 to TRBJ2-1, with 8 bases that match TRBD2. With V trimmed by 6 bases and J by 0 bases, 1 base remained unmatched. Germline-derived CDR1 and CDR2 are MNHEY and SVGEGT. The CDR3 is made up of 14 amino acids. The CDR3 reads CASRGLASYNEQFF. DNA of the CDR3: TGTGCCAGCAGAGGACTAGCCTCCTACAATGAGCAGTTCTTC.

This clonotype counts as medium-sized (0.01 to 0.1%). The chain couples TRBV27 to TRBJ2-3, with D perhaps matching TRBD1 or TRBD2 (6 bases each). The CDR3 is 17 residues long. V was shortened by 1 base and J by 4 bases, with 18 bases between the two germline ends. Germline assignment: CDR1 MNHEY and CDR2 SMNVEV (reference sequence). The CDR3 nucleotides are TGTGCCAGCAGTTTATTCCGGGACACCAGGAGGGCAGATACGCAGTATTTT. It codes for CASSLFRDTRRADTQYF.

The chain recombines TRBV27 with TRBJ1-2; 8 bases are a match to TRBD1. The CDR3 has 18 amino acids. Losses at the gene ends were 6 bases for V and 6 bases for J; bases not matched to a gene: 21. CDR1 and CDR2 (germline): MNHEY, SMNVEV (reference sequence). The CDR3 loop is CASSSTPPQEQGGDGYTF. Written as DNA, the CDR3 is TGTGCCAGCAGCTCTACCCCCCCGCAAGAACAGGGGGGAGATGGCTACACCTTC.